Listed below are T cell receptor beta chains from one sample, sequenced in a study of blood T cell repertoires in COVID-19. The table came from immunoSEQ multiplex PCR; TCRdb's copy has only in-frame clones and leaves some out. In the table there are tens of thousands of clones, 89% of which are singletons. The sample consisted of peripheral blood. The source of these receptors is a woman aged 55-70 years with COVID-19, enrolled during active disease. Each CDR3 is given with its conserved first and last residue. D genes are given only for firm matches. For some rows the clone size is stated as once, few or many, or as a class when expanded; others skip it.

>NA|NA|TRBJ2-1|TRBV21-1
CASRPGLAGGALYDEQFF
TGTGCCAGCCGACCGGGACTAGCGGGAGGGGCTCTATACGATGAGCAGTTCTTC
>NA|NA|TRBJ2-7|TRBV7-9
CASSPGGAYEQYF
TGTGCCAGCAGCCCCGGGGGAGCCTACGAGCAGTACTTC
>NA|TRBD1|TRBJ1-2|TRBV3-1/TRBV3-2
CASSQGHTGAWGYTF
TGTGCCAGCAGCCAAGGGCATACAGGGGCGTGGGGCTACACCTTC
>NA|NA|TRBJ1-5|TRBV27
CASISEGGTQHF
TGTGCCAGCATCTCAGAGGGCGGGACCCAGCATTTT
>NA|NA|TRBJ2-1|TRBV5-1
CASSPWTNEQFF
TGCGCCAGCAGCCCTTGGACTAATGAGCAGTTCTTC
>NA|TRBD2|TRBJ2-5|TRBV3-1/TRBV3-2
CASSSFLAGGETQYF
TGTGCCAGCAGCTCCTTCCTAGCGGGGGGGGAGACCCAGTACTTC
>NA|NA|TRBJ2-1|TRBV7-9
CASTSGVRNEQFF
TGTGCCAGCACCTCAGGGGTTAGAAATGAGCAGTTCTTC
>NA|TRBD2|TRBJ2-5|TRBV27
CASRGGGQETQYF
TGTGCCAGCCGGGGCGGGGGTCAAGAGACCCAGTACTTC
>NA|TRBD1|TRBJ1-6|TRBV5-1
CASSTGTGFSPLHF
TGCGCCAGCAGCACCGGGACAGGGTTCTCACCCCTCCACTTT
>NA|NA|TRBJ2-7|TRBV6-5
CASKRGAYEQYF
TGTGCCAGCAAACGAGGAGCCTACGAGCAGTACTTC
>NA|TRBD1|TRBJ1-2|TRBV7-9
CASSPGQGQSDGYTF
TGTGCCAGCAGTCCGGGACAGGGTCAATCGGATGGCTACACCTTC
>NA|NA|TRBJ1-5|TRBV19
CASSIDSDSRQHF
TGTGCCAGTAGTATAGATTCGGACAGTCGTCAGCATTTT
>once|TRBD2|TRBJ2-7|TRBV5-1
CASSLVPSGAYEQYF
TGCGCCAGCAGCTTGGTCCCTAGCGGAGCCTACGAGCAGTACTTC
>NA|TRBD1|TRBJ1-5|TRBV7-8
CASSLDRGLYSNQPQHF
TGTGCCAGCAGCTTGGACAGGGGGCTTTATAGCAATCAGCCCCAGCATTTT
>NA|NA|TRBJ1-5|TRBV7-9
CASSPRGGGQQPQHF
TGTGCCAGCAGCCCGAGGGGGGGCGGTCAACAGCCCCAGCATTTT
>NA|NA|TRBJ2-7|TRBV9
CASSVAGAGAYEQYF
TGTGCCAGCAGCGTCGCGGGGGCGGGGGCCTACGAGCAGTACTTC
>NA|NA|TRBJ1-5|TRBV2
CASSGLPGTQHF
TGTGCCAGCAGTGGCCTACCGGGGACCCAGCATTTT
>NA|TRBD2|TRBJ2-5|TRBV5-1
CASSFTSDAETQYF
TGCGCCAGCAGCTTTACTAGCGACGCAGAGACCCAGTACTTC
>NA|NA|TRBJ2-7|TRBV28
CASSSPAENYEQYF
TGTGCCAGCAGTTCCCCGGCGGAGAACTACGAGCAGTACTTC
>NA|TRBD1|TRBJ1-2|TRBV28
CASGDRANGYTF
TGTGCCAGCGGGGACAGGGCCAATGGCTACACCTTC
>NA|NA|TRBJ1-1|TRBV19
CASSTLTTRNTEAFF
TGTGCCAGTAGTACTTTGACAACCCGGAACACTGAAGCTTTCTTT
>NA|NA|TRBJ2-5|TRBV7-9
CASSRGAQELGQETQYF
TGTGCCAGCAGCCGAGGCGCACAGGAATTGGGACAAGAGACCCAGTACTTC
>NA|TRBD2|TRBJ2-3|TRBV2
CAIGLAADTQYF
TGTGCCATCGGACTAGCGGCAGATACGCAGTATTTT
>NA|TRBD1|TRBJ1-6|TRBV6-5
CASSKNRGDNSPLHF
TGTGCCAGCAGTAAAAACAGGGGGGATAATTCACCCCTCCACTTT